Only a few counts were recorded for the clone carrying this T cell receptor (beta chain). What it binds is unknown. The sample originates from a study of vaccination and CD4 T cells after COVID-19. Across the whole study: Collection of post-vaccine samples followed dose two by a median about 75 days, spanning a range of 14 to 241. Stimuli were overlapping spike peptide pools of SARS-CoV-2 and three common cold coronaviruses (HCoV-NL63, HCoV-OC43, HCoV-229E).

Time point indicated: late sampling 161 to 241 days after vaccination in a few convalescent patients. Sample treatment: approximately nine-day PBMC culture with coronavirus spike peptide pools or control peptides (ViraFEST assay). The assay that was used to sequence DNA from cultured CD4+ T cells was the Oncomine TCR Beta short-read assay. TCRdb reprocessed the PCR reads via MiXCR and lists one record per CDR3 protein. The repertoire holds more than 15,000 distinct CDR3 sequences, with approximately 50% as singletons. Germline V gene lookup returns CDR1 DFQATT and CDR2 SNEGSKA (reference sequence). The CDR3 has 15 amino acids. With V trimmed by 5 bases and J by 4 bases, 11 bases remained unmatched.

The sequence came from a human donor who had recovered from COVID-19. The chain joins TRBV20-1 to TRBJ1-5; 7 nucleotides line up with TRBD1. The input for sequencing was CD4+ T cells from blood, cultured in vitro, taken about 7 months after SARS-CoV-2 vaccination. Here the CDR3 reads CSAYQGDRENQPQHF. The CDR3 DNA reads as TGCAGTGCTTATCAAGGGGACAGAGAGAATCAGCCCCAGCATTTT.